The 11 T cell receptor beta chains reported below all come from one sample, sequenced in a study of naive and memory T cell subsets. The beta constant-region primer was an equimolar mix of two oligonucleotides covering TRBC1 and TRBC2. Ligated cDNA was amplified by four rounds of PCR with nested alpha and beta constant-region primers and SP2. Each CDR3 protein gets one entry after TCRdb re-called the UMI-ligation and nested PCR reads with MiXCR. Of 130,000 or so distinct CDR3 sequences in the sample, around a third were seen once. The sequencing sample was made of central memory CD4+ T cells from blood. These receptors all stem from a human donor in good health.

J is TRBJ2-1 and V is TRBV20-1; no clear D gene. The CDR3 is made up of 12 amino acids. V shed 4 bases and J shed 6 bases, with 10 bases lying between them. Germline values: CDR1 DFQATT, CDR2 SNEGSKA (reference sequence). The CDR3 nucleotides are TGCAGTGCTAAGTTTAGCCTCAATGAGCAGTTCTTC. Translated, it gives CSAKFSLNEQFF.

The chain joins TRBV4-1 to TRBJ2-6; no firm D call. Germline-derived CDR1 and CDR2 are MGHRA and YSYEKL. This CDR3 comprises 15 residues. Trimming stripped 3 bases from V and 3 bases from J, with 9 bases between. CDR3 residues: CASSHGSGGANVLTF. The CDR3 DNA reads TGCGCCAGCAGCCATGGGTCGGGTGGGGCCAACGTCCTGACTTTC.

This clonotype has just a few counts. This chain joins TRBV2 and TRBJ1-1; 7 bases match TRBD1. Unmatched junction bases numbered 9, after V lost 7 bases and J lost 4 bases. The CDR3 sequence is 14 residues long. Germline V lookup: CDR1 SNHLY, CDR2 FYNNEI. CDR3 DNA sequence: TGTGCCAGCACCAGACAGGGTTGGGGCACTGAAGCTTTCTTT. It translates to CASTRQGWGTEAFF.

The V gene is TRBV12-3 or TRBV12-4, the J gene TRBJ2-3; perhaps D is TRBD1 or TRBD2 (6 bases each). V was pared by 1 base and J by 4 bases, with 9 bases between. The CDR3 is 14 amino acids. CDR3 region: CASSLEGEADTQYF. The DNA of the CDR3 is TGTGCCAGCAGTTTAGAGGGGGAGGCAGATACGCAGTATTTT.

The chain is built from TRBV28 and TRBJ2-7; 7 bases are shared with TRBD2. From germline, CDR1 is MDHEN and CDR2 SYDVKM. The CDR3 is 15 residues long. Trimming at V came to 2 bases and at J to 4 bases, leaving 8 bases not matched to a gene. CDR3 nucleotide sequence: TGTGCCAGCAGTTTACCCGGTACCGGGGGGTACGAGCAGTACTTC. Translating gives CASSLPGTGGYEQYF. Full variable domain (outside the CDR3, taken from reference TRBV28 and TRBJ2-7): DVKVTQSSRYLVKRTGEKVFLECVQDMDHENMFWYRQDPGLGLRLIYFSYDVKMKEKGDIPEGYSVSREKKERFSLILESASTNQTSMYLCASSLPGTGGYEQYFGPGTRLTVT.

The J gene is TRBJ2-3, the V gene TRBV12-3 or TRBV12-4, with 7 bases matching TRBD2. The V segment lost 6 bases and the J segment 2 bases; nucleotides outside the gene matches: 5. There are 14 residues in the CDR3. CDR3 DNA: TGTGCCAGCAGATCTAGCGGAGACACAGATACGCAGTATTTT. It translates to CASRSSGDTDTQYF.

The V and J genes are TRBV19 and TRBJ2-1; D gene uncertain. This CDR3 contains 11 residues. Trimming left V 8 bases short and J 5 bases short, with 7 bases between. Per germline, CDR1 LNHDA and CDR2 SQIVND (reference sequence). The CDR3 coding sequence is TGTGCCAGTGGGCAGGACAATGAGCAGTTCTTC. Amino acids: CASGQDNEQFF.

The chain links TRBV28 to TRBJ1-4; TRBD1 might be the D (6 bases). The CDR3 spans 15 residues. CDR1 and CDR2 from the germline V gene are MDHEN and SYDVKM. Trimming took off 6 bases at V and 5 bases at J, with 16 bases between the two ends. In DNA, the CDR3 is TGTGCCAGCAGACCCCAACAGGGAGGCAATGAAAAACTGTTTTTT. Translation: CASRPQQGGNEKLFF.

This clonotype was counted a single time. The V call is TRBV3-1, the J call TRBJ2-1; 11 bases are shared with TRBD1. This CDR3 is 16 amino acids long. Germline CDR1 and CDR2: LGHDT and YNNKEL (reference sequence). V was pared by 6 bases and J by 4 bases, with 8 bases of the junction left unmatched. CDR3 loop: CASSPGGQGGYNEQFF. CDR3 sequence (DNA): TGTGCCAGCAGTCCGGGGGGACAGGGGGGATACAATGAGCAGTTCTTC.

The CDR3: CATSRDGQGENIQYF. The DNA of the CDR3 is TGTGCCACCAGCAGAGATGGGCAGGGGGAAAACATTCAGTACTTC. J is TRBJ2-4 and V is TRBV15, with 7 bases identical to TRBD1. Trimming removed 0 bases from V and 5 bases from J; junction bases left unmatched: 4. The CDR3 covers 15 residues. The germline CDR1 and CDR2 sequences are LNHNV and YYDKDF (reference sequence).

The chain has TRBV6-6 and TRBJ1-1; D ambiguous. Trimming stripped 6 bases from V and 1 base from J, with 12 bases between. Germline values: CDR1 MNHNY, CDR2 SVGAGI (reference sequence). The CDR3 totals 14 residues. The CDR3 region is CASRPNVENTEAFF. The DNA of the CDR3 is TGTGCCAGCAGACCTAACGTAGAGAACACTGAAGCTTTCTTT.